This T cell receptor (beta chain) was recovered during a study of PD-1 blockade in classical Hodgkin lymphoma. This CDR3 is built from 16 residues. Germline V gene lookup returns CDR1 LNHDA and CDR2 SQIVND (reference sequence). Trimming stripped 1 base from V and 2 bases from J, with 15 bases between. The method was immunoSEQ multiplex PCR; TCRdb's version includes in-frame clones alone and lacks a portion of them. The repertoire holds around 8,000 clones, with about 86% as singletons. Study results and limitations: Baseline diversity was lower in partial responders and progressors than complete responders.

In regard to this clone: Its specificity is unknown.

Brentuximab vedotin exposure varied among the patients, all of whom had relapsed after autologous stem cell transplantation. Negative selection with magnets was how CD8+ T cells were isolated from the thawed PBMCs. The clonotype originates from a human donor with classical Hodgkin lymphoma. The genes are TRBV19 and TRBJ2-7, with D perhaps TRBD1 (5 bases). Material: CD8+ T cells from blood, obtained at baseline. CDR3: CASSIGLLQGPYEQYF. In nucleotides, the CDR3 is TGTGCCAGTAGTATAGGACTGCTGCAGGGCCCCTACGAGCAGTACTTC.